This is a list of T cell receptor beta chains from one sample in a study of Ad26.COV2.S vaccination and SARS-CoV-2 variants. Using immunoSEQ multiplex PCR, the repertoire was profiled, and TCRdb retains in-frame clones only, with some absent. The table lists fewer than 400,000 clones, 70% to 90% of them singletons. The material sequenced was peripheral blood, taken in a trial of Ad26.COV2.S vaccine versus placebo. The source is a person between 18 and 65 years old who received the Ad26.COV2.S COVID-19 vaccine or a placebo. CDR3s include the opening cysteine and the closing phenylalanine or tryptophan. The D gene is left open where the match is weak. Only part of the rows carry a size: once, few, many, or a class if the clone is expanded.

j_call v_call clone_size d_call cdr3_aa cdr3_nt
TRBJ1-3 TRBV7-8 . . CASSLEFADRRSGNTIYF TGTGCCAGCAGCTTAGAATTTGCCGACAGACGCTCTGGAAACACCATATATTTT
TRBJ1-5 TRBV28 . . CATKDSLSNQPQHF TGTGCCACCAAGGACAGCTTAAGCAATCAGCCCCAGCATTTT
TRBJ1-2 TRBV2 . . CASQRGYGYTF TGTGCCAGCCAGAGGGGTTATGGCTACACCTTC
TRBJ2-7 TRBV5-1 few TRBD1 CASSGTGPTYEQYF TGCGCCAGCAGCGGGACAGGCCCTACCTACGAGCAGTACTTC
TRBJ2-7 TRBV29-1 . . CSVVGSSNSYEQYF TGCAGCGTTGTGGGCAGTAGTAACTCCTACGAGCAGTACTTC
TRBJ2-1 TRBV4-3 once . CASSQGRGDPQFF TGCGCCAGCAGCCAAGGAAGGGGGGACCCACAGTTCTTC
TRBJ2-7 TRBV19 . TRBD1 CASSVDRGGEQYF TGTGCCAGTAGTGTCGACAGGGGTGGCGAGCAGTACTTC
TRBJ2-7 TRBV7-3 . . CATSRDPPHEQYF TGTGCCACCTCCCGGGACCCGCCGCACGAGCAGTACTTC
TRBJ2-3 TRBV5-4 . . CASSYRTTGVDTQYF TGTGCCAGCAGCTACAGGACCACGGGGGTAGATACGCAGTATTTT
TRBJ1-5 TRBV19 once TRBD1 CASSSGQDLGQPQHF TGTGCCAGTAGCTCAGGACAGGATTTAGGACAGCCCCAGCATTTT
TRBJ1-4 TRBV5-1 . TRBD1 CASKGTGNEKLFF TGCGCCAGCAAAGGGACAGGGAACGAAAAACTGTTTTTT
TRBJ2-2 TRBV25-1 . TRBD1 CASSDPGQHTGELFF TGTGCCAGCAGTGATCCGGGACAGCACACCGGGGAGCTGTTTTTT
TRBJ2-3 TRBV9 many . CASSGFAAADSTDTQYF TGTGCCAGCAGCGGATTTGCGGCAGCCGATTCCACAGATACGCAGTATTTT
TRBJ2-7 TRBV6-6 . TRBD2 CASSYGTRMDEQYF TGTGCCAGCAGCTACGGGACTAGGATGGACGAGCAGTACTTC
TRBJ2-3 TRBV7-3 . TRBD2 CASSLGLAGEADTQYF TGTGCCAGCAGCTTAGGGCTAGCGGGAGAAGCAGATACGCAGTATTTT
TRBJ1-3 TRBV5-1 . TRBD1 CASRTGTGTGNTIYF TGCGCCAGCAGAACCGGGACAGGGACTGGAAACACCATATATTTT